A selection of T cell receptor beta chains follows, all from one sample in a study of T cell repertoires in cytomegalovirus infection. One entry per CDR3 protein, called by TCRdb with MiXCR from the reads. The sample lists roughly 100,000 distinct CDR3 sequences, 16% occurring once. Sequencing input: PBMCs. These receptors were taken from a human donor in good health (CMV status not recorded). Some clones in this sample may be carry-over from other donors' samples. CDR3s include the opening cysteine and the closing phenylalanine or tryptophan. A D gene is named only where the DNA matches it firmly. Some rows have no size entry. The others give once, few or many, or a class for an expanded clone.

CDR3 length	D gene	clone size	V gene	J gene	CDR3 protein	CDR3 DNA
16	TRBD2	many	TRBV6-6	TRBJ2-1	CASSYPPSGRYNEQFF	TGTGCCAGCAGTTACCCTCCTAGCGGGCGATACAATGAGCAGTTCTTC
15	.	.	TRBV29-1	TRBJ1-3	CSVGSGPSSGNTIYF	TGCAGCGTTGGTTCGGGTCCATCCTCTGGAAACACCATATATTTT
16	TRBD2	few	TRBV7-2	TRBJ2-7	CASSLVPSGGFYEQYF	TGTGCCAGCAGCTTAGTCCCTAGCGGGGGTTTCTACGAGCAGTACTTC
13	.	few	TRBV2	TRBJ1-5	CASKGLADQPQHF	TGTGCCAGCAAGGGGCTTGCGGATCAGCCCCAGCATTTT
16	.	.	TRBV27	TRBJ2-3	CASSQRQGGYTDTQYF	TGTGCCAGCAGTCAACGCCAGGGGGGGTACACAGATACGCAGTATTTT
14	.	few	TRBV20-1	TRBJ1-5	CSAREGSLDQPQHF	TGCAGTGCTAGAGAGGGCAGCCTAGACCAGCCCCAGCATTTT
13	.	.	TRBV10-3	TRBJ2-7	CAISDNRVGEQYF	TGTGCCATCAGTGATAACAGGGTCGGTGAGCAGTACTTC
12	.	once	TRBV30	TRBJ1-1	CAWRAGTLGAFF	TGTGCCTGGAGAGCCGGGACCTTAGGAGCTTTCTTT
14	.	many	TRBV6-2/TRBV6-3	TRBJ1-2	CASSYEGGSPGYTF	TGTGCCAGCAGTTACGAGGGAGGCTCCCCCGGCTACACCTTC
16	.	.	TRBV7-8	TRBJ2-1	CASSLKGRRSYNEQFF	TGTGCCAGCAGCCTCAAGGGGCGTCGGTCCTACAATGAGCAGTTCTTC
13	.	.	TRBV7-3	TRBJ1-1	CASRQSPNTEAFF	TGTGCCAGCAGACAGAGCCCGAACACTGAAGCTTTCTTT
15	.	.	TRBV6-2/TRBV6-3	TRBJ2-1	CASSSRLGHRLGQFF	TGTGCCAGCAGTTCCCGACTAGGACATAGGCTGGGGCAGTTCTTC
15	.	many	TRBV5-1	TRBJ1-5	CASSLEGYTDQPQHF	TGCGCCAGCAGCTTGGAGGGGTACACTGATCAGCCCCAGCATTTT
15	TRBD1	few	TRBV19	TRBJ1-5	CASSMRGQGGQPQHF	TGTGCCAGTAGTATGAGGGGACAGGGAGGGCAGCCCCAGCATTTT
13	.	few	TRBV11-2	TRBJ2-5	CASSLLRRETQYF	TGTGCCAGCAGCTTATTAAGGAGGGAGACCCAGTACTTC
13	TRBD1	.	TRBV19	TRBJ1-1	CASRRTGWSEAFF	TGTGCCAGTAGACGGACAGGATGGAGTGAAGCTTTCTTT
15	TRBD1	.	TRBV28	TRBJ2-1	CASSLGGQAVNEQFF	TGTGCCAGCAGTTTAGGGGGACAGGCGGTCAATGAGCAGTTCTTC
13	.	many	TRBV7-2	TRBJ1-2	CASSSDFTGGYTF	TGTGCCAGCAGCTCAGATTTTACGGGGGGCTACACCTTC
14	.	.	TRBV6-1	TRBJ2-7	CASPDDRDFLKQYF	TGTGCCAGCCCGGACGACAGGGACTTTTTGAAGCAGTACTTC
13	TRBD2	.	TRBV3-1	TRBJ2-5	CASSGTSEETQYF	TGTGCCAGCAGTGGGACTAGCGAAGAGACCCAGTACTTC
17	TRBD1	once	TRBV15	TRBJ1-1	CATSRDRRSTGVTEAFF	TGTGCCACCAGCAGAGATCGCCGGTCGACAGGGGTCACTGAAGCTTTCTTT
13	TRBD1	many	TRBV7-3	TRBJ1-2	CASSSRGQEGYTF	TGTGCCAGCAGCTCCAGGGGGCAGGAGGGCTACACCTTC
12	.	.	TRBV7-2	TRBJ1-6	CASSLDLSPLHF	TGTGCCAGCAGCTTAGATCTCTCACCCCTCCACTTT